This T cell receptor beta chain was obtained from a study of blood T cell repertoires in COVID-19. As for the study in general: Samples taken during acute and convalescent COVID-19 were collected in the United States, Italy and Spain. PBMCs, B-cell-depleted T cells, or T cells provided the cDNA or gDNA that made up the material.

In the original processing: Reference gene primer amplification gave nucleated cell count estimates. Generated by immunoSEQ multiplex PCR, the TCRdb table keeps only in-frame clones and is missing some. V and J calls and clone size are as listed in that table; D and trimming were resolved from the DNA. The repertoire holds around 100,000 clones, with about 88% as singletons. CDR3 size: 20 residues. Germline V gives CDR1 GTSNPN, CDR2 SVGIG (reference sequence). Unmatched junction bases numbered 17, after V lost 1 base and J lost 4 bases. The chain recombines TRBV30 with TRBJ2-1; 12 bases are shared with TRBD2. This receptor was obtained from a woman in her seventies who had recovered from COVID-19. Sequenced material: peripheral blood. The CDR3: CAWSGPTSGRREGGYNEQFF. CDR3 nucleotide sequence: TGTGCCTGGAGTGGACCGACTAGCGGGAGAAGAGAGGGGGGATACAATGAGCAGTTCTTC.